The rows below give T cell receptor beta chains drawn from one sample of a study of cytomegalovirus exposure and HLA in healthy donors. Here immunoSEQ multiplex PCR was the method, and the copy in TCRdb shows in-frame clones only, minus some. The repertoire holds about 140,000 clones, with around 79% as singletons. The sample taken for sequencing was PBMCs. The source of these receptors is a female donor in good health and CMV-seronegative. Both conserved end residues are part of each CDR3. A D gene is named only where the DNA matches it firmly. Clone size is not always given. Where it is, it says once, few, many or a class for expanded clones.

clone_size: few; j_call: TRBJ2-7; v_call: TRBV10-3; d_call: TRBD2; cdr3_nt: TGTGCCATCAGTGAGCCGAGACTAGCGGGCGTGCAGTACTTC; cdr3_aa: CAISEPRLAGVQYF
clone_size: NA; j_call: TRBJ1-1; v_call: TRBV28; d_call: NA; cdr3_nt: TGTGCCAGCAGTTTAACCCCATCCGGAGCTTTCTTT; cdr3_aa: CASSLTPSGAFF
clone_size: NA; j_call: TRBJ2-3; v_call: TRBV6-7; d_call: TRBD2; cdr3_nt: TGTGCCAGCAGTTACTCAGCGGGAGGGAGCACAGATACGCAGTATTTT; cdr3_aa: CASSYSAGGSTDTQYF
clone_size: NA; j_call: TRBJ1-2; v_call: TRBV6-5; d_call: NA; cdr3_nt: TGTGCCAGCAGGTCGACAGGCCCTAACTATGGCTACACCTTC; cdr3_aa: CASRSTGPNYGYTF
clone_size: few; j_call: TRBJ1-2; v_call: TRBV27; d_call: TRBD1; cdr3_nt: TGTGCCAGCAGTACAACAGGGGGCTATGGCTACACCTTC; cdr3_aa: CASSTTGGYGYTF
clone_size: NA; j_call: TRBJ1-1; v_call: TRBV19; d_call: NA; cdr3_nt: TGTGCCAGTAGTACCCCTATTCTGGAAGCGGCTTTCTTT; cdr3_aa: CASSTPILEAAFF
clone_size: NA; j_call: TRBJ2-1; v_call: TRBV5-1; d_call: TRBD2; cdr3_nt: TGCGCCAGCAACTACTACCAGGTTCCTAGCGGGAGTTCCTACAATGAGCAGTTCTTC; cdr3_aa: CASNYYQVPSGSSYNEQFF
clone_size: NA; j_call: TRBJ1-6; v_call: TRBV7-8; d_call: NA; cdr3_nt: TGTGCCAGCAGCCTCAGGGGCCTCTCCTATAATTCACCCCTCCACTTT; cdr3_aa: CASSLRGLSYNSPLHF
clone_size: NA; j_call: TRBJ2-1; v_call: TRBV7-8; d_call: NA; cdr3_nt: TGTGCCAGCAGTCGGGAGTCCTACAATGAGCAGTTCTTC; cdr3_aa: CASSRESYNEQFF
clone_size: NA; j_call: TRBJ1-2; v_call: TRBV28; d_call: NA; cdr3_nt: TGTGCCAGCAGTACAGTCTATGGCTACACCTTC; cdr3_aa: CASSTVYGYTF
clone_size: NA; j_call: TRBJ2-5; v_call: TRBV28; d_call: NA; cdr3_nt: TGTGCCAGCAGTTTACACAGAAAAGAGACCCAGTACTTC; cdr3_aa: CASSLHRKETQYF
clone_size: NA; j_call: TRBJ1-2; v_call: TRBV9; d_call: NA; cdr3_nt: TGTGCCAGCAGCGTTAGAACGGGGAACTATGGCTACACCTTC; cdr3_aa: CASSVRTGNYGYTF
clone_size: NA; j_call: TRBJ2-6; v_call: TRBV10-3; d_call: TRBD2; cdr3_nt: TGTGCCATCGGAGAGACTAGCGGGAGGGCCGGGTCTGGGGCCAACGTCCTGACTTTC; cdr3_aa: CAIGETSGRAGSGANVLTF
clone_size: NA; j_call: TRBJ2-7; v_call: TRBV28; d_call: NA; cdr3_nt: TGTGCCAGCAGTTTCCTCGGGGGTTCGCTAAATTACGAGCAGTACTTC; cdr3_aa: CASSFLGGSLNYEQYF
clone_size: NA; j_call: TRBJ2-3; v_call: TRBV4-1; d_call: NA; cdr3_nt: TGCGCCAGCAGCCAAGAGACACTCGTCCATATTTCCACAGATACGCAGTATTTT; cdr3_aa: CASSQETLVHISTDTQYF
clone_size: NA; j_call: TRBJ2-5; v_call: TRBV13; d_call: TRBD2; cdr3_nt: TGTGCCAGCAGCTTAGCCACTAGCGGGGGGTATGCCCAGTACTTC; cdr3_aa: CASSLATSGGYAQYF
clone_size: NA; j_call: TRBJ1-1; v_call: TRBV5-5; d_call: NA; cdr3_nt: TGTGCCAGCAGAAATGGACAGCGCCACGGTGAAGCTTTCTTT; cdr3_aa: CASRNGQRHGEAFF